A single sample gave rise to the 7 T cell receptor beta chains below, sequenced in a study of T cells expressing NK-cell markers. No DNA is given; TCRdb re-called the 5' RACE reads and lists each CDR3 protein once. This listing includes over 250,000 distinct CDR3 sequences. The sample comprised blood T cells: a sorted CD56 or NKG2C T cell subset, CD4+ or CD8+ T cells, or bulk PBMC T cells (not recorded which). The receptors stem from a woman between 18 and 70 years old in good health.

The chain uses TRBV12-3 or TRBV12-4 and TRBJ2-1; TCRdb selects TRBD1, and the lack of DNA leaves this call unchecked. This CDR3 is built from 14 residues. The CDR3 reads CASSLGPTWNEQFF.

The chain employs TRBV11-3 and TRBJ2-1; no DNA is available, so the TRBD2 call from TCRdb remains unchecked. This CDR3 spans 15 amino acids. Germline CDR1 reads SGHNT; CDR2 reads YENEEA. The CDR3 loop reads CASSTRTSGRNEQFF.

This chain connects TRBV20-1 to TRBJ2-2; the TCRdb D gene call, TRBD2, has no DNA to confirm it. The CDR3 length is 14 residues. Germline-derived CDR1 and CDR2 are DFQATT and SNEGSKA (reference sequence). The CDR3 here is CSARTGPNTGELFF.

V usage is TRBV6-1 and J usage is TRBJ1-6; TCRdb's D call, TRBD1, is unchecked because there is no DNA. This CDR3 is 13 amino acids long. Germline V CDR1 and CDR2: MNHNS, SASEGT. The CDR3 protein is CASARDGQATLHF.

The chain joins TRBV12-3 or TRBV12-4 to TRBJ2-5; TCRdb names TRBD1, which stays unverified in the absence of DNA. The length of the CDR3 is 14 residues. CDR3 loop: CASTPTGGLETQYF.

The chain employs TRBV7-2 and TRBJ1-2. This CDR3 comprises 15 residues. Germline CDR1 and CDR2: SGHTA and FQGNSA. The CDR3 sequence is CASSLAPINNYGYTF.

The chain employs TRBV6-2 or TRBV6-3 and TRBJ2-2; TCRdb picks TRBD2, but there is no DNA to check that call. The CDR3 extends over 14 amino acids. Looked up from germline, CDR1 is MNHEY and CDR2 is SVGEGT. The CDR3 loop reads CASTPRRGTGELFF.